This TCR beta chain comes out of a study of vaccination and CD4 T cells after COVID-19. About the research overall: Blood was drawn a median around 74 days post second dose, range 14 to 241.

Notes on the study in general: In convalescent patients, a median approximately 86% of post-vaccine SARS-CoV-2-reactive clones appeared only after vaccination. Spike mono-reactivity held for 304 of 307 vaccine-specific clones in convalescent patients.

This clonotype has just a few counts. Its matching antigen is unknown. CDR1 is SGHNT, CDR2 YYREEE, per germline (reference sequence). CDR3 length equals 15 residues. V shed 4 bases and J 10 bases; nucleotides not matched to a gene: 15. Sequencing of the DNA from cultured CD4+ T cells was carried out with the Oncomine TCR Beta short-read assay. Someone extracted genomic DNA from cultured CD4+ T cells. TCRdb ran MiXCR on the PCR reads and lists one entry per CDR3 protein. The table lists roughly 17,000 distinct CDR3 sequences, 55% of them singletons. Treatment here: roughly 10-day PBMC culture with coronavirus spike peptide pools or control peptides (ViraFEST assay).

Sequencing was carried out using CD4+ T cells from blood, cultured in vitro. The chain carries TRBV5-4 and TRBJ1-2; TRBD1 matches 8 bases. The receptor's source is a human donor who had recovered from COVID-19. CDR3 region: CASSPGQVMSWDYTF. CDR3 sequence (DNA): TGTGCCAGCAGCCCGGGACAGGTAATGAGCTGGGACTACACCTTC. The full variable domain, in which reference TRBV5-4 and TRBJ1-2 provide the parts outside the CDR3, is ETGVTQSPTHLIKTRGQQVTLRCSSQSGHNTVSWYQQALGQGPQFIFQYYREEENGRGNFPPRFSGLQFPNYSSELNVNALELDDSALYLCASSPGQVMSWDYTFGSGTRLTVV.